These T cell receptor beta chains were read from a single sample in a study of response to subunit inactivated influenza vaccine. TCRdb re-analysed the RT-PCR reads in MiXCR, keeping a single row per CDR3 protein. The repertoire includes some 180,000 distinct CDR3 sequences, roughly 8.7% of them detected once, and about a tenth sits in the top ten. The sample here was non-naive T cells sorted from PBMCs, taken on the day of vaccination. Receptors originate from a man aged 50-60 years who received an inactivated influenza vaccine. Each CDR3 is given with its conserved first and last residue. The D gene is left open where the match is weak. Clone size is stated in some rows and not others, as once, few, many or a class when expanded.

>TRBJ2-1|-|15|-|TRBV9
CASSVGAASYNEQFF
TGTGCCAGCAGCGTCGGAGCGGCCTCCTACAATGAGCAGTTCTTC
>TRBJ2-1|TRBD2|14|few|TRBV7-9
CASSSGTRINEQFF
TGTGCCAGCAGCTCCGGGACTAGGATCAATGAGCAGTTCTTC
>TRBJ1-2|-|14|few|TRBV6-5
CASSYSPEYSGYTF
TGTGCCAGCAGTTACTCTCCGGAATACTCTGGCTACACCTTC
>TRBJ2-2|TRBD1|16|-|TRBV7-2
CASSPRPGQGSGELFF
TGTGCCAGCAGCCCACGTCCGGGACAGGGTTCCGGGGAGCTGTTTTTT
>TRBJ2-7|TRBD1|14|few|TRBV18
CASSFTSGQYEQYF
TGTGCCAGCTCATTTACCTCGGGACAGTACGAGCAGTACTTC
>TRBJ2-5|-|13|few|TRBV12-3/TRBV12-4
CASRPTVQETQYF
TGTGCCAGCAGGCCGACAGTCCAAGAGACCCAGTACTTC
>TRBJ2-7|-|15|-|TRBV20-1
CSAIPSRDINYEQYF
TGCAGTGCCATCCCATCCCGGGACATAAACTACGAGCAGTACTTC
>TRBJ2-7|TRBD2|17|few|TRBV29-1
CSVVITSGRPAAYEQYF
TGCAGCGTTGTCATTACTAGCGGGAGACCCGCGGCCTACGAGCAGTACTTC
>TRBJ2-3|TRBD2|17|-|TRBV20-1
CSARAPGLAGSTDTQYF
TGCAGTGCTAGGGCTCCGGGACTAGCGGGGTCCACAGATACGCAGTATTTT
>TRBJ1-2|-|15|many|TRBV6-1
CASSLGLEGLYGYTF
TGTGCCAGCAGCCTAGGACTAGAGGGGTTATATGGCTACACCTTC
>TRBJ2-3|TRBD1|12|-|TRBV18
CASSPGQGLQYF
TGTGCCAGCTCACCCGGACAGGGGCTGCAGTATTTT
>TRBJ2-6|TRBD1|17|-|TRBV19
CASSTGQGAVGANVLTF
TGTGCCAGTAGTACGGGACAGGGGGCGGTTGGGGCCAACGTCCTGACTTTC
>TRBJ2-7|-|15|few|TRBV9
CASSPSPEGGREQYF
TGTGCCAGCAGCCCAAGCCCCGAAGGGGGGCGCGAGCAGTACTTC
>TRBJ2-4|-|18|few|TRBV28
CASSFFPRASPAKNIQYF
TGTGCCAGCAGTTTTTTTCCGCGGGCCTCCCCGGCCAAAAACATTCAGTACTTC
>TRBJ2-2|-|11|many|TRBV12-3/TRBV12-4
CASSSLWELFF
TGTGCCAGCAGTTCGCTCTGGGAGCTGTTTTTT
>TRBJ2-2|-|14|many|TRBV27
CASSLTPNTGELFF
TGTGCCAGCAGTTTAACGCCGAACACCGGGGAGCTGTTTTTT
>TRBJ1-4|TRBD1|12|few|TRBV10-3
CAIGTGREKLFF
TGTGCCATCGGGACAGGAAGGGAAAAACTGTTTTTT
>TRBJ2-5|-|13|few|TRBV12-3/TRBV12-4
CASSLGRKETQYF
TGTGCCAGCAGTTTGGGCCGAAAAGAGACCCAGTACTTC
>TRBJ2-1|-|13|-|TRBV19
CASSSRGYNEQFF
TGTGCCAGTAGTAGCCGGGGCTACAATGAGCAGTTCTTC
>TRBJ1-2|TRBD1|15|many|TRBV29-1
CSVRDSLKGGYGYTF
TGCAGCGTTCGGGACAGTCTAAAAGGCGGCTATGGCTACACCTTC
>TRBJ1-5|-|16|-|TRBV2
CASSEGTAASNQPQHF
TGTGCCAGCAGTGAAGGGACGGCGGCGTCCAATCAGCCCCAGCATTTT
>TRBJ2-3|-|13|many|TRBV29-1
CSVEGVLREEEYF
TGCAGCGTTGAAGGGGTCCTAAGGGAGGAGGAGTATTTT
>TRBJ2-7|TRBD1|14|few|TRBV6-1
CATAGTRGTYEQYF
TGTGCCACGGCGGGCACCAGGGGGACATACGAGCAGTACTTC
>TRBJ2-7|TRBD2|15|-|TRBV19
CASRRTSGSSYEQYF
TGTGCCAGTAGAAGGACTAGCGGGAGTTCCTACGAGCAGTACTTC